The 21 T cell receptor beta chains listed next were all sequenced from one sample in a study of blood T cell repertoires in COVID-19. Data came from immunoSEQ multiplex PCR; TCRdb stores just in-frame clones and leaves some out. The table has about 260,000 clones, 86% seen once. What was sequenced was peripheral blood. These receptors originate from a man between 18 and 29 years old with active or convalescent COVID-19.

This clone was observed once. V gene TRBV9 combines with J gene TRBJ1-1; D is uncertain. The CDR3 has 14 residues. Trimming left V 4 bases short and J 3 bases short, with 13 bases between. Germline CDR1 is SGDLS and CDR2 is YYNGEE. This CDR3 reads CASSRFTGHTEAFF. In DNA, the CDR3 is TGTGCCAGCAGCCGGTTTACGGGTCACACTGAAGCTTTCTTT. Variable domain in full (rest from reference TRBV9 and TRBJ1-1): DSGVTQTPKHLITATGQRVTLRCSPRSGDLSVYWYQQSLDQGLQFLIQYYNGEERAKGNILERFSAQQFPDLHSELNLSSLELGDSALYFCASSRFTGHTEAFFGQGTRLTVV.

The chain employs TRBV7-9 and TRBJ1-4; D might be TRBD1 (5 bases). The germline V gene has CDR1 SEHNR and CDR2 FQNEAQ (reference sequence). The CDR3 has 12 amino acids. The V gene lost 6 bases and the J gene lost 8 bases, with 10 bases spanning the gap. This chain's CDR3 is CASRGQEEKLFF. The CDR3 nucleotides read TGTGCCAGCAGGGGGCAGGAGGAAAAACTGTTTTTT. The entire variable domain, with the rest obtained from reference TRBV7-9 and TRBJ1-4, is as follows: DTGVSQNPRHKITKRGQNVTFRCDPISEHNRLYWYRQTLGQGPEFLTYFQNEAQLEKSRLLSDRFSAERPKGSFSTLEIQRTEQGDSAMYLCASRGQEEKLFFGSGTQLSVL.

This clone was seen a few times. V gene TRBV2 combines with J gene TRBJ2-1, with 10 bases identical to TRBD2. Losses at the gene ends were 6 bases for V and 10 bases for J; bases not matched to a gene: 12. CDR1 and CDR2 (germline): SNHLY, FYNNEI. CDR3 length: 15 residues. CDR3 amino acids: CASSPLTSGSREQFF. The CDR3 nucleotides are TGTGCCAGCAGCCCCCTGACTAGCGGGTCACGGGAGCAGTTCTTC.

J is TRBJ2-2 and V is TRBV9, with 8 bases aligning to TRBD1. The CDR3 contains 16 residues. Unmatched junction bases numbered 7, after V lost 3 bases and J lost 3 bases. CDR1 is SGDLS and CDR2 is YYNGEE in the germline V gene. This chain's CDR3 is CASSAVRTGYTGELFF. The CDR3 DNA reads TGTGCCAGCAGCGCTGTGCGGACAGGGTACACCGGGGAGCTGTTTTTT. Looking up the rest from reference TRBV9 and TRBJ2-2 gives the full variable domain: DSGVTQTPKHLITATGQRVTLRCSPRSGDLSVYWYQQSLDQGLQFLIQYYNGEERAKGNILERFSAQQFPDLHSELNLSSLELGDSALYFCASSAVRTGYTGELFFGEGSRLTVL.

The genes are TRBV24-1 and TRBJ2-5; 9 positions match TRBD1. The CDR3 has 15 residues. CDR1 is KGHDR, CDR2 SFDVKD, per germline. V shed 3 bases and J 3 bases; nucleotides not matched to a gene: 4. In DNA, the CDR3 is TGTGCCACCAGTGATCTTCGGACAGGGGAAGAGACCCAGTACTTC. This sequence encodes CATSDLRTGEETQYF.

The chain carries TRBV5-4 and TRBJ1-6, with TRBD1 matching over 7 bases. The CDR3 covers 15 residues. Germline CDR1 SGHNT, CDR2 YYREEE (reference sequence). Losses at the gene ends were 1 base for V and 9 bases for J; bases not matched to a gene: 7. CDR3 in amino acids: CASSLSTTGSSPLHF. DNA for the CDR3: TGTGCCAGCAGCTTGAGTACGACAGGGAGTTCACCCCTCCACTTT.

The chain uses TRBV24-1 and TRBJ2-3; D remains unclear. This CDR3 spans 13 amino acids. Trimming took 4 bases from V and 6 from J, leaving 10 bases between them. Per the germline V gene, CDR1 is KGHDR and CDR2 is SFDVKD. CDR3 in amino acids: CATSERSMDTQYF. CDR3 in DNA: TGTGCCACCAGTGAGCGGAGCATGGATACGCAGTATTTT.

The genes are TRBV6-5 and TRBJ2-1; possible D gene TRBD2, 5 bases. Germline values: CDR1 MNHEY, CDR2 SVGAGI. The ends were cut back, 6 bases at V and 9 bases at J, with 9 bases in the middle. This CDR3 comprises 11 residues. The DNA for the CDR3 is TGTGCCAGCAGCCGTGGGAGTGAGCAGTTCTTC. Translated, it gives CASSRGSEQFF.

The chain links TRBV6-5 to TRBJ1-6, with no clear D. Germline CDR1 is MNHEY and CDR2 is SVGAGI. The CDR3 consists of 14 residues. Trimming cost V 6 bases and J 9 bases, with 15 bases left between them. Here the CDR3 DNA reads TGTGCCAGCAGGGTTCAGGATTTAGGTTCACCCCTCCACTTT. Translation gives CASRVQDLGSPLHF.

CDR3 in DNA: TGTGCCAGCAGCCCCCGGAGCCGACAAGAGACCCAGTACTTC. This gives the protein CASSPRSRQETQYF. V usage is TRBV7-9 and J usage is TRBJ2-5, with unresolved D. The CDR3 extends over 14 amino acids. CDR1 is SEHNR, CDR2 FQNEAQ, per germline (reference sequence). V was cut by 5 bases and J by 2 bases, with 12 bases left in between.

This chain connects TRBV6-6 to TRBJ2-3; 7 nucleotides line up with TRBD2. CDR3 length: 13 amino acids. Germline CDR1 is MNHNY and CDR2 is SVGAGI (reference sequence). After removal of 8 bases from V and 4 bases from J, the junction contained 6 bases not matched to a gene. This CDR3 reads CASLSRGADTQYF. As DNA, the CDR3 is TGTGCCAGCTTGAGTCGGGGGGCAGATACGCAGTATTTT.

CDR3 sequence: CASSGGAVETQYF. The CDR3 DNA reads as TGTGCCAGCAGTGGGGGCGCGGTAGAGACCCAGTACTTC. The chain is built from TRBV2 and TRBJ2-5; D may be TRBD1 (5 bases). This CDR3 contains 13 residues. Germline V gene data show CDR1 as SNHLY and CDR2 as FYNNEI. The germline V and J ends were trimmed by 4 bases and 4 bases, with 10 bases remaining between them.

The chain combines TRBV7-2 with TRBJ1-5; D unclear. The V end was cut by 0 bases, the J end by 10 bases, with 16 bases between. This CDR3 contains 15 residues. CDR1 and CDR2 (germline): SGHTA, FQGNSA. The CDR3 sequence: CASSLAGQASGPQHF. CDR3 in DNA: TGTGCCAGCAGCTTAGCAGGGCAAGCGTCGGGACCCCAGCATTTT. Full variable domain (missing parts from reference TRBV7-2 and TRBJ1-5): GAGVSQSPSNKVTEKGKDVELRCDPISGHTALYWYRQSLGQGLEFLIYFQGNSAPDKSGLPSDRFSAERTGGSVSTLTIQRTQQEDSAVYLCASSLAGQASGPQHFGDGTRLSIL.

V usage is TRBV4-1 and J usage is TRBJ1-1, with a weak D call TRBD1 (5 bases). The CDR3 runs 12 residues. Germline V lookup: CDR1 MGHRA, CDR2 YSYEKL. The V end lost 8 bases, the J end lost 0 bases, and 7 bases lay between the germline ends. CDR3 nucleotide sequence: TGCGCCAGCGTAGGGGTGAACACTGAAGCTTTCTTT. Encoded protein: CASVGVNTEAFF.

The rearrangement joins TRBV11-2 to TRBJ2-7, with D maybe TRBD2 (6 bases). V was clipped by 5 bases and J by 1 base, with 15 bases between them. CDR1 and CDR2 (germline): SGHAT, FQNNGV. The CDR3 is made up of 15 amino acids. The CDR3 coding sequence is TGTGCCAGCAGCCCTTTCGGGGGTCCATCCTACGAGCAGTACTTC. The encoded protein is CASSPFGGPSYEQYF.

The CDR3 protein is CASSPITGNTGELFF. The CDR3, as DNA: TGTGCCAGCAGCCCCATCACCGGGAACACCGGGGAGCTGTTTTTT. The chain joins TRBV11-2 to TRBJ2-2; D ambiguous. CDR3 size: 15 residues. The V end lost 5 bases, the J end lost 1 base, and 11 bases lay between the germline ends. Germline CDR1 SGHAT, CDR2 FQNNGV.

This rearrangement joins TRBV2 to TRBJ2-7; 7 positions match TRBD1. CDR1 SNHLY and CDR2 FYNNEI come from the germline V gene. V gave up 6 bases and J gave up 2 bases; unmatched junction bases: 7. CDR3 length equals 14 residues. The CDR3 loop is CASRHRGGTYEQYF. CDR3 DNA sequence: TGTGCCAGCAGACACAGGGGTGGAACCTACGAGCAGTACTTC.

V gene TRBV6-1 combines with J gene TRBJ1-5; D is uncertain. The V end was cut by 7 bases, the J end by 5 bases, with 9 bases between. Germline V CDR1 and CDR2: MNHNS, SASEGT. CDR3 size: 12 residues. In DNA, the CDR3 is TGTGCCAGCAAATGGAGGGATCAGCCCCAGCATTTT. Amino acids: CASKWRDQPQHF.

The chain uses TRBV7-3 and TRBJ1-6; D may be TRBD1 (6 bases). The CDR3 covers 15 residues. Germline V CDR1 and CDR2: SGHTA, FQGTGA. Trimming took off 11 bases at V and 4 bases at J, with 18 bases between the two ends. This chain's CDR3 is CAAGVSDRYNSPLHF. The DNA for the CDR3 is TGTGCCGCAGGGGTTAGCGATCGTTATAATTCACCCCTCCACTTT.

The chain carries TRBV10-3 and TRBJ1-1; tentative D call: TRBD1 (5 bases). The germline V gene has CDR1 ENHRY and CDR2 SYGVKD. Trimming removed 9 bases from V and 0 bases from J, with 14 bases in between. This CDR3 spans 14 amino acids. CDR3 sequence (DNA): TGTGCCATGCGGAAAGGGGTCATGAACACTGAAGCTTTCTTT. Protein: CAMRKGVMNTEAFF.

This clone was counted once. The V and J genes are TRBV2 and TRBJ2-3, with 9 nucleotides matching TRBD2. V dropped 4 bases and J dropped 5; count of bases not matched to a gene: 7. The CDR3 has 15 residues. CDR1 and CDR2 (germline): SNHLY, FYNNEI. CDR3 residues: CASSGRSLAGDTQYF. For the CDR3, the DNA is TGTGCCAGCAGTGGAAGATCACTAGCGGGAGATACGCAGTATTTT.